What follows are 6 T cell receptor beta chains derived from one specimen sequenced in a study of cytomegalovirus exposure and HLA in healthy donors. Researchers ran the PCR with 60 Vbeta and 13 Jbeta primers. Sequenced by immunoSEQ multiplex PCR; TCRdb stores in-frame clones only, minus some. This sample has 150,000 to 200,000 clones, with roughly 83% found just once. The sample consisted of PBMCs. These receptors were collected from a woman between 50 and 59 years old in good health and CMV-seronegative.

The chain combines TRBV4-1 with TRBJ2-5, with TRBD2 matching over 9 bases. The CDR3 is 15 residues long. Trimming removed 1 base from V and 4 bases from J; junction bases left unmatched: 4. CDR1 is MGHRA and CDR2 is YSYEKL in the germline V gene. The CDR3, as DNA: TGCGCCAGCAGCCAAGTGGGACTAGCAGGAGAGACCCAGTACTTC. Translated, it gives CASSQVGLAGETQYF.

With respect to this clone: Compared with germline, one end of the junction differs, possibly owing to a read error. The CDR3 DNA reads as TGTTCCAGCAGTTGGGGGGGGGTCGCCGAAGCTTTCTTT. This encodes CSSSWGGVAEAFF. This chain uses TRBV7-9 with TRBJ1-1; a possible D gene is TRBD1 (5 bases). The CDR3 is 13 amino acids. CDR1 and CDR2 from the germline V gene are SEHNR and FQNEAQ (reference sequence).

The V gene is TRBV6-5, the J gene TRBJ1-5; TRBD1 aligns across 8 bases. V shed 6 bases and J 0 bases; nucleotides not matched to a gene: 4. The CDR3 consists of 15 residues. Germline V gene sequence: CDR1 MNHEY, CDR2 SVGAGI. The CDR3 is CASRSDRGSNQPQHF. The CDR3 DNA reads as TGTGCCAGCAGATCCGACAGGGGTAGCAATCAGCCCCAGCATTTT.

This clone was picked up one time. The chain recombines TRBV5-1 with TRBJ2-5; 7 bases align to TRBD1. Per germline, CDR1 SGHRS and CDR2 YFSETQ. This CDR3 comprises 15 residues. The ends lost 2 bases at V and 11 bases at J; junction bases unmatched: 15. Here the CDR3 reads CASSFYGTVSEEQYF. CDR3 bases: TGCGCCAGCAGCTTCTACGGGACAGTAAGCGAGGAGCAGTACTTC.

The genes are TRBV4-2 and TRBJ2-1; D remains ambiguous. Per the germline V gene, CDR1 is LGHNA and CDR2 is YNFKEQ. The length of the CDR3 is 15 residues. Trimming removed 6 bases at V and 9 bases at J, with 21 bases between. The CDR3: CASSQKLSSDSEQFF. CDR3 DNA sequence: TGTGCCAGCAGTCAAAAACTGTCCAGCGATAGTGAGCAGTTCTTC.

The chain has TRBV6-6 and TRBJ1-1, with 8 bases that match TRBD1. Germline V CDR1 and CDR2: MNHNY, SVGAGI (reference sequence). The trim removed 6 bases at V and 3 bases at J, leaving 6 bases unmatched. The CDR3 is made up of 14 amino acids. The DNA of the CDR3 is TGTGCCAGCAGAAGGACAGGGAGGCACACTGAAGCTTTCTTT. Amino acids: CASRRTGRHTEAFF.